Described below is a single TCR beta chain sequence and its context. As yet, its antigen is unknown. TCRdb derives one entry per CDR3 protein from the 5' RACE reads, leaving out DNA. Listed are about 540,000 distinct CDR3 sequences; less than 4.5% falls within the top ten. CDR1 is SEHNR and CDR2 is FQNEAQ in the germline V gene (reference sequence). This CDR3 spans 14 amino acids. These data are taken from a study of T cells expressing NK-cell markers. Notes on the study in general: The contribution of dominant NKG2C+ clonotypes to CD8+ T cells in six or seven donors was roughly 1.0-7.5%.

The sequencing sample was made of blood T cells: a sorted CD56 or NKG2C T cell subset, CD4+ or CD8+ T cells, or bulk PBMC T cells (not recorded which). This chain uses TRBV7-9 with TRBJ2-5; the TCRdb call, TRBD2, lacks DNA for checking. The TCR originated in a man younger than 35 in good health. The CDR3 loop reads CASSQVQTQETQYF.